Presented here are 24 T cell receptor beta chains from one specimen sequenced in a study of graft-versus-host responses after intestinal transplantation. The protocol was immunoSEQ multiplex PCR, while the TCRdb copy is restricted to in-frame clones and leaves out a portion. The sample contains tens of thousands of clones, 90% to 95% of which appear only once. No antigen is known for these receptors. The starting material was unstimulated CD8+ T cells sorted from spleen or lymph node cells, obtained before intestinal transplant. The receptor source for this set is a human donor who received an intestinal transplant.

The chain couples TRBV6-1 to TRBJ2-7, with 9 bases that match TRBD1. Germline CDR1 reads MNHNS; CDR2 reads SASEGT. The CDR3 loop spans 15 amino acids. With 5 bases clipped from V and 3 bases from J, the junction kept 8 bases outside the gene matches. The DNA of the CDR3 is TGTGCCAGCAGTCTAACCGGGACAGGGCGCTACGAGCAGTACTTC. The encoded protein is CASSLTGTGRYEQYF.

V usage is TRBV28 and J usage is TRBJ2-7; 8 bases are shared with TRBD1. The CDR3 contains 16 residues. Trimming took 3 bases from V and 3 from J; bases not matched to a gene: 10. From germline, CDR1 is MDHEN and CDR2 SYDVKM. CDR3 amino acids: CASSLSSGTGDYEQYF. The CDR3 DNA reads TGTGCCAGCAGTTTGTCTTCCGGGACAGGTGACTACGAGCAGTACTTC. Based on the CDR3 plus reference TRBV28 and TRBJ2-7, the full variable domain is DVKVTQSSRYLVKRTGEKVFLECVQDMDHENMFWYRQDPGLGLRLIYFSYDVKMKEKGDIPEGYSVSREKKERFSLILESASTNQTSMYLCASSLSSGTGDYEQYFGPGTRLTVT.

CDR3 protein: CASSYRQGLGTEAFF. DNA of the CDR3: TGCGCCAGCAGCTACCGACAGGGGCTCGGCACTGAAGCTTTCTTT. The chain uses TRBV5-1 and TRBJ1-1, with TRBD1 identical over 8 bases. The J segment lost 4 bases and the V segment lost 3 bases, leaving 8 bases of the junction unmatched. Germline V gives CDR1 SGHRS, CDR2 YFSETQ. The CDR3 length is 15 residues.

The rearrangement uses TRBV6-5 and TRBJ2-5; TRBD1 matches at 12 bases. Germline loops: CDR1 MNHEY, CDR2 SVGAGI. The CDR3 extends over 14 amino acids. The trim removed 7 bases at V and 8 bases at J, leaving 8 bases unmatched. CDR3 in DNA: TGTGCCAGCATCGAGGGACAGGGGGCTCATACCCAGTACTTC. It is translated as CASIEGQGAHTQYF.

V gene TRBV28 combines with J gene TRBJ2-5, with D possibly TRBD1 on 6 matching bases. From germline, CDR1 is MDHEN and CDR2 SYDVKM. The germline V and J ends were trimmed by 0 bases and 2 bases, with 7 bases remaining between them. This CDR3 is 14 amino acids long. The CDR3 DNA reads TGTGCCAGCAGTTTATGGGGGGCACAAGAGACCCAGTACTTC. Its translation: CASSLWGAQETQYF.

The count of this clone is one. The CDR3 DNA reads TGTGCCAGCAGCGCCCCCGCACTAGCGGGGGGGTGGGAGCAGTTCTTC. Translating gives CASSAPALAGGWEQFF. The rearrangement joins TRBV9 to TRBJ2-1; 13 bases are shared with TRBD2. CDR1 and CDR2 (germline): SGDLS, YYNGEE. V was clipped by 3 bases and J by 10 bases; unmatched bases: 10. This CDR3 has 16 residues. The full variable domain, completed using reference TRBV9 and TRBJ2-1, is DSGVTQTPKHLITATGQRVTLRCSPRSGDLSVYWYQQSLDQGLQFLIQYYNGEERAKGNILERFSAQQFPDLHSELNLSSLELGDSALYFCASSAPALAGGWEQFFGPGTRLTVL.

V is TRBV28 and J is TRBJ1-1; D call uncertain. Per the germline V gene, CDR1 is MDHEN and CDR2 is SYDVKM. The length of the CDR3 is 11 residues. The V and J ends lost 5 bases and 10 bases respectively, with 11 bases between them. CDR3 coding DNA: TGTGCCAGCAGTCTCCCCGGGGTAGCTTTCTTT. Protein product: CASSLPGVAFF.

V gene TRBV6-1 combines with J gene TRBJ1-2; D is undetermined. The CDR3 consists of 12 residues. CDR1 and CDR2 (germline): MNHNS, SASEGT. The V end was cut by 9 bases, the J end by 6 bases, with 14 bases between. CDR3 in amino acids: CASEASVDGYTF. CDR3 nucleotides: TGTGCCAGTGAAGCCTCTGTAGATGGCTACACCTTC.

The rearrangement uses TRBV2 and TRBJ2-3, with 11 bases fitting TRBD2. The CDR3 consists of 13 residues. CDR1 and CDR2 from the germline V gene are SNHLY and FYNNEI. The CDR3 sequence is CASLAGGTDTQYF. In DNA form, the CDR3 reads TGTGCTTCACTAGCGGGAGGCACAGATACGCAGTATTTT. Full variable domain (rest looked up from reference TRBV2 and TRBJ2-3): EPEVTQTPSHQVTQMGQEVILRCVPISNHLYFYWYRQILGQKVEFLVSFYNNEISEKSEIFDDQFSVERPDGSNFTLKIRSTKLEDSAMYFCASLAGGTDTQYFGPGTRLTVL.

CDR3 residues: CASSVEAGGPPDTQYF. DNA of the CDR3: TGTGCCAGCAGCGTAGAAGCGGGGGGGCCTCCAGATACGCAGTATTTT. The rearrangement links TRBV9 to TRBJ2-3; TRBD2 aligns across 10 bases. Germline trimming cut 0 bases from V and 4 bases from J; bases unmatched to any gene: 5. Germline CDR1 is SGDLS and CDR2 is YYNGEE. The CDR3 has 16 amino acids. Based on the CDR3 plus reference TRBV9 and TRBJ2-3, the full variable domain is DSGVTQTPKHLITATGQRVTLRCSPRSGDLSVYWYQQSLDQGLQFLIQYYNGEERAKGNILERFSAQQFPDLHSELNLSSLELGDSALYFCASSVEAGGPPDTQYFGPGTRLTVL.

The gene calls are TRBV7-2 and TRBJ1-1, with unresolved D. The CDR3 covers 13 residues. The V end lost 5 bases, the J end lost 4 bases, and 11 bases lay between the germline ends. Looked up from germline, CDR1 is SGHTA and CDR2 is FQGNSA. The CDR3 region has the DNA TGTGCCAGCAGCAGAGTGGTGGTCACTGAAGCTTTCTTT. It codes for CASSRVVVTEAFF. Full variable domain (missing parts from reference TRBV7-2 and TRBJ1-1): GAGVSQSPSNKVTEKGKDVELRCDPISGHTALYWYRQSLGQGLEFLIYFQGNSAPDKSGLPSDRFSAERTGGSVSTLTIQRTQQEDSAVYLCASSRVVVTEAFFGQGTRLTVV.

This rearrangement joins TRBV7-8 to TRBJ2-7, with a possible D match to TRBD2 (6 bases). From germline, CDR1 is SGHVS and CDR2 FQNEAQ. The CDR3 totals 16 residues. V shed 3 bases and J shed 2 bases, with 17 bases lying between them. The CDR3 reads CASSFPGTRGAYEQYF. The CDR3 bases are TGTGCCAGCAGCTTCCCCGGGACTCGGGGCGCCTACGAGCAGTACTTC.

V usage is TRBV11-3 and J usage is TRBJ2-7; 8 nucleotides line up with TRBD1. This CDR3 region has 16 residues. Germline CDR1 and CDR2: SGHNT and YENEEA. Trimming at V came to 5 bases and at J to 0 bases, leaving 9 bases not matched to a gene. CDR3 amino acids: CASSQRGQGASYEQYF. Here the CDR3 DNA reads TGTGCCAGCAGCCAGAGAGGACAGGGCGCCTCCTACGAGCAGTACTTC.

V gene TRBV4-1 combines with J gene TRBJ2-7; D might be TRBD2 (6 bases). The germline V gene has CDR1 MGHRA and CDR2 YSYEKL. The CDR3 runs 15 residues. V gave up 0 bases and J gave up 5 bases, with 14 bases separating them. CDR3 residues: CASSQDFWGLNEQYF. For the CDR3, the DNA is TGCGCCAGCAGCCAAGATTTTTGGGGACTGAACGAGCAGTACTTC.

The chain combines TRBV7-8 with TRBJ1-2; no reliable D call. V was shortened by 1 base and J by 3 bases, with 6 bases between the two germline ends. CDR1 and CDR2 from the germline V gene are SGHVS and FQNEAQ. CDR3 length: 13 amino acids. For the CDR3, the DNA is TGTGCCAGCAGCTTAGGGCAGGACTATGGCTACACCTTC. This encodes CASSLGQDYGYTF.

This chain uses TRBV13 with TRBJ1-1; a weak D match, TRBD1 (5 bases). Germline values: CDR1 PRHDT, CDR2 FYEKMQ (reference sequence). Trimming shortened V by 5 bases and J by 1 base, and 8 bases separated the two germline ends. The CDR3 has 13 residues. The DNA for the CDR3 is TGTGCCAGCAGCCCGGGGGGGAACACTGAAGCTTTCTTT. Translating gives CASSPGGNTEAFF.

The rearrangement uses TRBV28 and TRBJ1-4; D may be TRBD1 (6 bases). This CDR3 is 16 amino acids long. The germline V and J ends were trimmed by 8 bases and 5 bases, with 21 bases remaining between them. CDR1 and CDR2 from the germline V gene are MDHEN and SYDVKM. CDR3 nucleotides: TGTGCCAGCTCCCACCCTCGGCGACAGGAGAATGAAAAACTGTTTTTT. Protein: CASSHPRRQENEKLFF.

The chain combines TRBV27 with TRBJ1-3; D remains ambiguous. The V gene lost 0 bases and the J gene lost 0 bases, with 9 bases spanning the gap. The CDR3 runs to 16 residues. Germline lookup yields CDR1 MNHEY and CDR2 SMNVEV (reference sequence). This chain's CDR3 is CASSLSGGFSGNTIYF. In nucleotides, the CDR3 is TGTGCCAGCAGTTTATCAGGAGGGTTCTCTGGAAACACCATATATTTT.

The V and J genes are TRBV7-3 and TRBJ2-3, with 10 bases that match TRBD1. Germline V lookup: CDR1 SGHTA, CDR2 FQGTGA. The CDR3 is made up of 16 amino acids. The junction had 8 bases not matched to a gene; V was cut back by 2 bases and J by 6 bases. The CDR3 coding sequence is TGTGCCAGCAGCTTAGTTGGGACAGGGGTTTCGGATACGCAGTATTTT. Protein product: CASSLVGTGVSDTQYF.

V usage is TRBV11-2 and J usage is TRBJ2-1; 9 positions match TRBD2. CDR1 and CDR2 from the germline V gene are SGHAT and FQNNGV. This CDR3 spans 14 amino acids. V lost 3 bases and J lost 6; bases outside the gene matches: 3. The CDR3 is CASSLTSGGNEQFF. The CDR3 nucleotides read TGTGCCAGCAGCTTGACTAGCGGTGGCAATGAGCAGTTCTTC.

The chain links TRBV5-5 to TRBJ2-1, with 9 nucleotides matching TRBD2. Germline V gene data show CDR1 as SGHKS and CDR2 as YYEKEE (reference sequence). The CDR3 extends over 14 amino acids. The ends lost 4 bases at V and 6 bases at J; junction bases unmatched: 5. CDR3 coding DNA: TGTGCCAGCAGCCTTAGCGGGAGCGGCAATGAGCAGTTCTTC. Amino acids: CASSLSGSGNEQFF.

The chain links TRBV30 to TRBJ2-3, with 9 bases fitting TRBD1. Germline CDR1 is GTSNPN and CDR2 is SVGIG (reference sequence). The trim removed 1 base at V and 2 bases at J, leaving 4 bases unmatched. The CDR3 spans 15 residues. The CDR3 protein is CAWSGTGDYTDTQYF. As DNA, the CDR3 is TGTGCCTGGAGTGGGACAGGGGACTACACAGATACGCAGTATTTT.

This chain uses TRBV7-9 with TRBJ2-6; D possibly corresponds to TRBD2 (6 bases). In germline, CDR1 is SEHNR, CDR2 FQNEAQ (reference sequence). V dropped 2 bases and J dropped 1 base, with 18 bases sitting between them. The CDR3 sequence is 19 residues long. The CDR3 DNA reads TGTGCCAGCAGCTTATATTCTTTCGGCGGGGAGTCTGGGGCCAACGTCCTGACTTTC. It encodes CASSLYSFGGESGANVLTF.

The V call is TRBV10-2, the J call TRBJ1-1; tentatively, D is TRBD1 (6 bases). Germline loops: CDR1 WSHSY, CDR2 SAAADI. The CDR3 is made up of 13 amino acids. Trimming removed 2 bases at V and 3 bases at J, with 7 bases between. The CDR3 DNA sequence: TGCGCCAGCAGTGAGACAGGGTACACTGAAGCTTTCTTT. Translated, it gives CASSETGYTEAFF.